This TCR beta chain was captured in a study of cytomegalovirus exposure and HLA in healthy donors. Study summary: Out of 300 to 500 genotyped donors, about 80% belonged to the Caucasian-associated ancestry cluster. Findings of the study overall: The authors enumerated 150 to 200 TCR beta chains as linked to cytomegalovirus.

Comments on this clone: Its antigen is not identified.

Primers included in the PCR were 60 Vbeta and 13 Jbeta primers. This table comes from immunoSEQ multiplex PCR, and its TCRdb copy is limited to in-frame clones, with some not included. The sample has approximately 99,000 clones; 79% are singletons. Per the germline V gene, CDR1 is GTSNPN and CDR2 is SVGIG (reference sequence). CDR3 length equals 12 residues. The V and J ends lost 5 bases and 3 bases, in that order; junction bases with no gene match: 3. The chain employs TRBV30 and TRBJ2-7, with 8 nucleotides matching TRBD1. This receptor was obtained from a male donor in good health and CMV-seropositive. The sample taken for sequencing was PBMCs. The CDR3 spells CAWGQGGYEQYF. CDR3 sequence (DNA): TGTGCCTGGGGACAGGGAGGCTACGAGCAGTACTTC.